The clone carrying this T cell receptor beta chain was seen a handful of times. The data were obtained in a study of T cell repertoires in cytomegalovirus infection. Study-level background: Based on public TCR beta signatures, there were indications of CMV infection and of a matching HLA type.

This CDR3 is 13 amino acids long. Looked up from germline, CDR1 is SQVTM and CDR2 is ANQGSEA. Trimming pared 6 bases from V and 0 bases from J, leaving 10 bases between. TCRdb passed the reads through MiXCR, listing each CDR3 protein once. The sample contains roughly 250,000 distinct CDR3 sequences, 22% of which appear only once. The specimen was CD8+ T cells from PBMCs. This clonotype originated in a human donor in good health (CMV status not recorded). Some clones in this sample may be carry-over from other donors' samples. The chain couples TRBV29-1 to TRBJ2-3, with a tentative D call TRBD1 (5 bases). The CDR3 nucleotides are TGCAGCGTCCCGACAGCTAGCACAGATACGCAGTATTTT. This sequence encodes CSVPTASTDTQYF.